The present T cell receptor beta chain was sequenced within a study of blood T cell repertoires in COVID-19 (dated by TCRdb to about 2020). As for the study more broadly: The collaborator samples originated in the United States, Italy and Spain and spanned the acute and convalescent phases of COVID-19. The prospective study material was composed of cDNA or gDNA derived from T cells, B-cell-depleted T cells, or PBMCs. Samples came from the ongoing ImmuneRACE study (first 160 participants) plus 1,254 subjects from 6 global collaborators. Where HLA class I and class II types were available, the types were taken from metadata supplied by the sample provider, not from assay-based typing. Deeply sampled blood TCRbeta repertoires from subjects exposed to, actively infected with, or recovered from COVID-19 were included in the dataset. Nearly every sample came with metadata listing a de-identified subject ID, COVID-19 status, age in years and sex. The repertoires were made available in a free public database intended to serve as a resource for research on the immune response to SARS-CoV-2.

In Seattle, one collaborating source enrolled patients while the infection was active and tracked those patients longitudinally over the course of disease. Collaborating institutions collected whole blood in K2EDTA tubes following their own protocols. For TCRbeta analysis, collaborator samples were shipped as frozen whole blood, as isolated PBMCs, or as DNA extracted from either sample type. The immunoSEQ Assay, a bias-controlled multiplex PCR, was used to amplify TCRbeta CDR3 regions from genomic DNA. The original pipeline was this. Nucleated cell counts per sample were estimated from amplification of reference gene primers within the assay. To quantify the absolute abundance of each unique TCRbeta CDR3 rearrangement, sequence reads were collapsed and filtered. Productive Simpson clonality was computed per sample as the square root of Simpson's diversity index over productive rearrangements. Held by TCRdb, this immuneACCESS table contains in-frame sequences only and omits some clones. Under half of the omission traces to an unresolved V gene where checked; the cause of the rest is unknown. D and trimming come from the DNA, and the V and J calls and clone size come from that table. The sample table holds approximately 340,000 clones, of which about 91% were seen once. The ten largest clones take up roughly a tenth of the sample.

To note about this clone: There is no known antigen for this receptor. The record has no base qualities; no much larger clone is one base away. Additional DNA sequences in this sample encode the identical CDR3.

General conclusions and limits of the study: Clinical and demographic metadata were provided uncurated, with the amount varying by source and participant.

Deletion took 0 bases off V and 2 bases off J, with a span of 7 bases between the germline ends. The germline V gene yields MDHEN for CDR1 and SYDVKM for CDR2. Including cysteine and phenylalanine, the CDR3 has 14 amino acids. Of all the DNA, just the CDR3 is kept, 42 bases in frame from base 1. Sequencing input: peripheral blood. This receptor was identified in a young man with COVID-19, enrolled during active disease. The chain is assembled from TRBV28 and TRBJ1-2; matching of 5 bases hints at TRBD1 as the D gene. The CDR3 region has the sequence CASSLWGPNYGYTF. The DNA sequence is TGTGCCAGCAGTTTATGGGGGCCGAACTATGGCTACACCTTC.